The T cell receptor beta chain described here comes from a study of blood T cell repertoires in COVID-19. Study overall: COVID-19 samples from acute and convalescent phases originated in the United States, Italy and Spain.

The CDR3 runs 16 residues. Germline CDR1 SEHNR, CDR2 FQNEAQ (reference sequence). The trim removed 4 bases at V and 1 base at J, leaving 4 bases unmatched. Authors' methods: Reference gene primer amplification gave nucleated cell count estimates. Sequenced by immunoSEQ multiplex PCR; TCRdb stores in-frame clones only, minus some. V, J and clone size derive from that table, while D and trimming were established from the DNA sequence. Among fewer than 150,000 clones listed, 70% to 90% were seen once. Material: peripheral blood. The rearrangement joins TRBV7-9 to TRBJ2-4; 10 nucleotides line up with TRBD1. The TCR sequence derives from a human donor in a cohort sampled during active COVID-19. The chain's CDR3 is CASSSWTGGAKNIQYF. Here the CDR3 DNA reads TGTGCCAGCAGCTCCTGGACAGGGGGGGCCAAAAACATTCAGTACTTC.